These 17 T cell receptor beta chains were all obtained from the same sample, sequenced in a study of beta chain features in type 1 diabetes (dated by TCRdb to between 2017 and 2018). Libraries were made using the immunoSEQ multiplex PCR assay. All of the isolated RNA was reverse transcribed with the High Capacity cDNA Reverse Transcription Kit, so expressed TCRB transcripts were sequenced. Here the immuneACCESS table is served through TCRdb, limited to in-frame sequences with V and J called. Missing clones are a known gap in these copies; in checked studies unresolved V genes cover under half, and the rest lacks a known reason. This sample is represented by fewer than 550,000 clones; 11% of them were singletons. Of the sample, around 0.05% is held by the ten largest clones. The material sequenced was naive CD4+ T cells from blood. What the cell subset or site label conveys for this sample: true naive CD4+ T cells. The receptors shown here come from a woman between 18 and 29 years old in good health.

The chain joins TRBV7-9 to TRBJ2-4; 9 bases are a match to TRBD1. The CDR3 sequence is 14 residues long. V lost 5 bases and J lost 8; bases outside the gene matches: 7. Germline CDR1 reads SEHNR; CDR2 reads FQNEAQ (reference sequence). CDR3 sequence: CASSRGTGSDIQYF. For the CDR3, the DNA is TGTGCCAGCAGCCGCGGGACAGGGTCGGACATTCAGTACTTC.

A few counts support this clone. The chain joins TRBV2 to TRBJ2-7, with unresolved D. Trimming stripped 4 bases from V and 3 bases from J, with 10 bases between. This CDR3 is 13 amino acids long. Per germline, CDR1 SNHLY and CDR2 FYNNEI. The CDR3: CASSVRPHYEQYV. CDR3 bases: TGTGCCAGCAGTGTGAGGCCACACTACGAGCAGTACGTC.

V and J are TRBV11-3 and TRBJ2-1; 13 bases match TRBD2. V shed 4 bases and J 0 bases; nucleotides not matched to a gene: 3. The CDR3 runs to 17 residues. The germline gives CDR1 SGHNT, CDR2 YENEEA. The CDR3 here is CASSSLAGGPSYNEQFF. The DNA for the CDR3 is TGTGCCAGCAGCTCACTAGCGGGAGGGCCCTCCTACAATGAGCAGTTCTTC.

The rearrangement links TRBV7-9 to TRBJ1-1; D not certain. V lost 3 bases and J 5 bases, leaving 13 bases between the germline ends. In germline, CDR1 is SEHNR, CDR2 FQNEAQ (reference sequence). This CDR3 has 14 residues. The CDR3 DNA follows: TGTGCCAGCAGCTTTATGGTTGAGGAAACTGAAGCTTTCTTT. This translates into CASSFMVEETEAFF.

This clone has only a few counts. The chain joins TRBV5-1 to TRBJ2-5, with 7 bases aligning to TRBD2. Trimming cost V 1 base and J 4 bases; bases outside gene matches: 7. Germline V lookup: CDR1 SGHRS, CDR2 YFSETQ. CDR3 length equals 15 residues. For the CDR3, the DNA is TGCGCCAGCAGCTTGTCGCCAGCGGGGAGAGAGACCCAGTACTTC. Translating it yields CASSLSPAGRETQYF.

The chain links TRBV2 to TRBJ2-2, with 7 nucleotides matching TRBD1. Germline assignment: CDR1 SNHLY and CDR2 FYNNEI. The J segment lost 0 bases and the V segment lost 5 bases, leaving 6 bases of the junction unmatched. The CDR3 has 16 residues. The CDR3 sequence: CASSPTGTANTGELFF. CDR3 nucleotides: TGTGCCAGCAGTCCCACCGGGACAGCGAACACCGGGGAGCTGTTTTTT.

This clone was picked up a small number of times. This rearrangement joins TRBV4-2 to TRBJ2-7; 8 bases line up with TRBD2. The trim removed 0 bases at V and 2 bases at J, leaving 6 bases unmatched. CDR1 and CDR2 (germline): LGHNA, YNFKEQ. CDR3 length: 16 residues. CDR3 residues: CASSQDLAGITYEQYF. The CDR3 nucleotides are TGTGCCAGCAGCCAAGATTTAGCGGGGATCACCTACGAGCAGTACTTC.

The CDR3 sequence is CASSLLADTNEKLFF. CDR3 DNA: TGTGCCAGCAGCTTACTTGCAGACACTAATGAAAAACTGTTTTTT. V usage is TRBV7-9 and J usage is TRBJ1-4; D not resolved. Germline V gives CDR1 SEHNR, CDR2 FQNEAQ (reference sequence). Trimming removed 2 bases from V and 2 bases from J, with 9 bases in between. CDR3 size: 15 residues.

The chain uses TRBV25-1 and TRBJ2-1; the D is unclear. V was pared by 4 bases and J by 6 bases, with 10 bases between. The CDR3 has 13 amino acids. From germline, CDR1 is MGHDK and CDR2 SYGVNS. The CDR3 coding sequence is TGTGCCAGCAGTGGGTCAGCGAGCAATGAGCAGTTCTTC. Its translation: CASSGSASNEQFF.

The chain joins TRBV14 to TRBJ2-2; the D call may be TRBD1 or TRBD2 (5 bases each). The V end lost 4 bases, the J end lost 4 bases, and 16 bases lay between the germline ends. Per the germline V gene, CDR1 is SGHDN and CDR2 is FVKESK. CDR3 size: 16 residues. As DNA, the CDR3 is TGTGCCAGCAGCCTCGGACCCGGGGCCCTCACCGGGGAGCTGTTTTTT. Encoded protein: CASSLGPGALTGELFF.

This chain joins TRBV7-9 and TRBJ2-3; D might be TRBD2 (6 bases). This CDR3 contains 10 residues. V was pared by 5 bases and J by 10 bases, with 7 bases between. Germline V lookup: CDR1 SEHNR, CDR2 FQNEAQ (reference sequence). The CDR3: CASSGGAQYF. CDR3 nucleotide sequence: TGTGCCAGCAGCGGAGGGGCGCAGTATTTT.

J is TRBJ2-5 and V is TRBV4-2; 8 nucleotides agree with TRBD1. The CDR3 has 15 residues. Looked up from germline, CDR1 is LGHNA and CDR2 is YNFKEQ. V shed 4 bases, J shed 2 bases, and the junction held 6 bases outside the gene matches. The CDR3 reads CASSPGQGPQETQYF. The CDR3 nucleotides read TGTGCCAGCAGCCCAGGACAGGGACCACAAGAGACCCAGTACTTC.

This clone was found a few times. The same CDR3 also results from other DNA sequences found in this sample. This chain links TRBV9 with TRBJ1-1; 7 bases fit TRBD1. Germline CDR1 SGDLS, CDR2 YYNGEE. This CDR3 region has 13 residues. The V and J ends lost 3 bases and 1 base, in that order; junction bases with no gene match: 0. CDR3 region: CASSGQGNTEAFF. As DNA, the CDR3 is TGTGCCAGCAGCGGACAGGGGAACACTGAAGCTTTCTTT. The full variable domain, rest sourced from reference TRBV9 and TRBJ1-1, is DSGVTQTPKHLITATGQRVTLRCSPRSGDLSVYWYQQSLDQGLQFLIQYYNGEERAKGNILERFSAQQFPDLHSELNLSSLELGDSALYFCASSGQGNTEAFFGQGTRLTVV.

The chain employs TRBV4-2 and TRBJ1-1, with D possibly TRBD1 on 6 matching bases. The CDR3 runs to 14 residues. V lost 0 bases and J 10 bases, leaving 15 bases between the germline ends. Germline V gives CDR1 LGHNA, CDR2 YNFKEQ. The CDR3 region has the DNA TGTGCCAGCAGCCAAGATTGGTTGGGCAGGGGAGCTTTCTTT. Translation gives CASSQDWLGRGAFF.

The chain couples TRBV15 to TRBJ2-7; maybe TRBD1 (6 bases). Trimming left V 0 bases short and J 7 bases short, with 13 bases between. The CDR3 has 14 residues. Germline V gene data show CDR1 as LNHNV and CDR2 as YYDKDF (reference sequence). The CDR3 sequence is CATSRDPTGTEQYV. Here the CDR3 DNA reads TGTGCCACCAGCAGAGATCCCACAGGGACGGAGCAGTACGTC.

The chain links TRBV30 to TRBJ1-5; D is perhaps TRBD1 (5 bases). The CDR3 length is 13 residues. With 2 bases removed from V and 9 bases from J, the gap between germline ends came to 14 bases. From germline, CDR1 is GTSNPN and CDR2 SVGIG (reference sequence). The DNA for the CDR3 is TGTGCCTGGAGTTCACGAGGGACCTTGCCCCAGCATTTT. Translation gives CAWSSRGTLPQHF.

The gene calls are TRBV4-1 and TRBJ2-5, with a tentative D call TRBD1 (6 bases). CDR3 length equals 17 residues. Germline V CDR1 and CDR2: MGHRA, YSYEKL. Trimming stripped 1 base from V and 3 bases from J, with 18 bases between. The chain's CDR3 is CASSQGPQQGLKETQYF. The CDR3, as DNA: TGCGCCAGCAGCCAAGGTCCGCAGCAGGGGCTAAAAGAGACCCAGTACTTC.